This T cell receptor beta chain was obtained from a study of T cell responses to AZD1222 COVID-19 vaccine. Overall study results and limits: The study sampled repertoires only after the peak T cell response. Among AZD1222 vaccinees, only six were seropositive at baseline. A rise in Spike-specific TCR breadth and depth followed two AZD1222 doses.

The table came from immunoSEQ multiplex PCR; TCRdb's copy has only in-frame clones and leaves some out. This table holds about 140,000 clones. CDR3 length: 14 residues. Germline V gene sequence: CDR1 SEHNR, CDR2 FQNEAQ (reference sequence). V lost 1 base and J lost 3, with 10 bases in between. A word on this clone: The antigen remains unidentified.

The clonotype originates from an adult in good health. J is TRBJ2-7 and V is TRBV7-9; the D is unclear. Source material: peripheral blood. The chain's CDR3 is CASSLEGPIYEQYF. CDR3 DNA: TGTGCCAGCAGCTTAGAGGGCCCGATCTACGAGCAGTACTTC.